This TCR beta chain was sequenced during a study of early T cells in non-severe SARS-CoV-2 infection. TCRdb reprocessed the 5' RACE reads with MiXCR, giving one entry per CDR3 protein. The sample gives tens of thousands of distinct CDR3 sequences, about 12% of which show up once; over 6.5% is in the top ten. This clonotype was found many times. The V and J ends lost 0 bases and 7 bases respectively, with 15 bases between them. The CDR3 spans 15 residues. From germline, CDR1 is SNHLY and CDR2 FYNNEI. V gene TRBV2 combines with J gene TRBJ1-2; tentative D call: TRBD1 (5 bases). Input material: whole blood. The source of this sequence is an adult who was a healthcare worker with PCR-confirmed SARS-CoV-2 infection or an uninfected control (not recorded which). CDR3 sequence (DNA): TGTGCCAGCAGTGAAGCGCTTCGGGGGTCTGCTGGCTACACCTTC. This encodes CASSEALRGSAGYTF.